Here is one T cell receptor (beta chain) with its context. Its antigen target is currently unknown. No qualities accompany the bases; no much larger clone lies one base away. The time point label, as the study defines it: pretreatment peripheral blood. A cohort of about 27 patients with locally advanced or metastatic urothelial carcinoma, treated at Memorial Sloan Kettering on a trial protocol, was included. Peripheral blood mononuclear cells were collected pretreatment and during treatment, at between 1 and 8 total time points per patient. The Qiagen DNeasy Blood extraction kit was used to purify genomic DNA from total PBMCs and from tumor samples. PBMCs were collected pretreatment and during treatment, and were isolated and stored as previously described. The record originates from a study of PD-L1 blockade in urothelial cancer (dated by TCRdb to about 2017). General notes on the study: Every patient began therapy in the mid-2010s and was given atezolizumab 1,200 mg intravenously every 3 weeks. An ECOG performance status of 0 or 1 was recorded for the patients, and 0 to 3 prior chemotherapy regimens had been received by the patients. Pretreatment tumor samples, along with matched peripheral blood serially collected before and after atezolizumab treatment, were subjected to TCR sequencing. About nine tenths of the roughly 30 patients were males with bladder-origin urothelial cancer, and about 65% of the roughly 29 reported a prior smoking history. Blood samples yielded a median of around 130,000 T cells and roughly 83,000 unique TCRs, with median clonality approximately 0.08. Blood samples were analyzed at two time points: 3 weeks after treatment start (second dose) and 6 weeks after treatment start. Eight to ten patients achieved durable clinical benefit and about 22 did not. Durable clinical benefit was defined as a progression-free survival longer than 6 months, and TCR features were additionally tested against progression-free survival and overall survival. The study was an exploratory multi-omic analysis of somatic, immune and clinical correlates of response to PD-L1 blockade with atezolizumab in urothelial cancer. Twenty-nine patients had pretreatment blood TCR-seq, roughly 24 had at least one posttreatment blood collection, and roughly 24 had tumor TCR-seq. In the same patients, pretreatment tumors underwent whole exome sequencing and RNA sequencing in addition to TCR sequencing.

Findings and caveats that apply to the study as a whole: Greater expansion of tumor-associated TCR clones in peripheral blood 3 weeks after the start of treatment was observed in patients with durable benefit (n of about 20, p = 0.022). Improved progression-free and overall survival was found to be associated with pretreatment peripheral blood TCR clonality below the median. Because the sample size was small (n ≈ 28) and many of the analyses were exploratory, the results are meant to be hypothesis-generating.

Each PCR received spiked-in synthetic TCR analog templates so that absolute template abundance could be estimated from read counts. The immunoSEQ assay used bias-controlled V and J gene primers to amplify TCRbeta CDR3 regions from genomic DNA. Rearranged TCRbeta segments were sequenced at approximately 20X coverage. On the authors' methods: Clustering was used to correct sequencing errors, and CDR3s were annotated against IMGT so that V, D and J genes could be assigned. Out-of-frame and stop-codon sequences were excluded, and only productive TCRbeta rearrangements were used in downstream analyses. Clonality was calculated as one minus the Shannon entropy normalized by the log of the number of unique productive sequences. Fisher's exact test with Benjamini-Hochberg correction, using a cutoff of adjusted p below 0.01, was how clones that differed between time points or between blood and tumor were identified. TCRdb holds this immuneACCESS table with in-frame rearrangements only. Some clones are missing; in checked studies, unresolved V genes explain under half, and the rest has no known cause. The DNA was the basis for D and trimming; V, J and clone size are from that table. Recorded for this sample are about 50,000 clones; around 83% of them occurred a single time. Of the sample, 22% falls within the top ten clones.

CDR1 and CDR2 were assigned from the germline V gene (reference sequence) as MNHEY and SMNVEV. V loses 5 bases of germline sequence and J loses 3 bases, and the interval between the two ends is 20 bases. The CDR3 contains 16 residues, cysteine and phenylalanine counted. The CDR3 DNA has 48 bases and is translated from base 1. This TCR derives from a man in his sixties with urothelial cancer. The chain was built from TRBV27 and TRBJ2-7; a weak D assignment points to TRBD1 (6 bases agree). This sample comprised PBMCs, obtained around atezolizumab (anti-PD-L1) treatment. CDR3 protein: CASSPAAGVNDYEQYF. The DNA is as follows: TGTGCCAGCAGTCCCGCGGCAGGGGTAAATGACTACGAGCAGTACTTC.